Listed here are 17 T cell receptor beta chains from one sample, sequenced in a study of OX40 agonist ivuxolimab in advanced cancers. The protocol was immunoSEQ multiplex PCR, while the TCRdb copy is restricted to in-frame clones and leaves out a portion. The table shows 100,000 to 130,000 clones, with roughly 90% occurring only once. The sample here was CD4+ or CD8+ T cells sorted from blood, taken in a trial of the OX40 agonist ivuxolimab. Receptor source: an adult with an advanced solid tumor such as melanoma, head and neck, liver or kidney cancer.

V gene TRBV4-1 combines with J gene TRBJ1-2; D may be TRBD1 (5 bases). The CDR3 is made up of 16 amino acids. CDR1 MGHRA and CDR2 YSYEKL come from the germline V gene. V shed 2 bases and J shed 4 bases, with 17 bases lying between them. The CDR3 sequence is CASSQTGTKFGYGYTF. The CDR3 DNA sequence: TGCGCCAGCAGCCAAACCGGGACCAAATTTGGCTATGGCTACACCTTC.

This chain links TRBV5-1 with TRBJ1-1, with TRBD1 matching 9 bases. The germline V gene encodes CDR1 SGHRS and CDR2 YFSETQ. The trim removed 4 bases at V and 11 bases at J, leaving 3 bases unmatched. The CDR3 extends over 11 amino acids. The DNA for the CDR3 is TGCGCCAGCAGCGGGGGGACAGGGGCTTTCTTT. Encoded protein: CASSGGTGAFF.

This chain connects TRBV5-6 to TRBJ1-2, with TRBD1 matching 12 bases. Germline lookup yields CDR1 SGHDT and CDR2 YYEEEE. This CDR3 has 14 amino acids. With V trimmed by 0 bases and J by 8 bases, 2 bases remained unmatched. The CDR3 sequence is CASSLVGQGAGYTF. The CDR3 coding sequence is TGTGCCAGCAGCTTGGTGGGACAGGGGGCAGGCTACACCTTC.

This clone was counted many times. The chain carries TRBV27 and TRBJ2-2; a possible D gene is TRBD1 (5 bases). Germline V CDR1 and CDR2: MNHEY, SMNVEV (reference sequence). V was clipped by 8 bases and J by 3 bases, with 10 bases between them. This CDR3 region has 13 residues. CDR3: CASQKGDTGELFF. CDR3 DNA sequence: TGTGCCAGCCAGAAAGGGGACACCGGGGAGCTGTTTTTT.

The rearrangement links TRBV27 to TRBJ2-5; no firm D call. Trimming removed 3 bases from V and 5 bases from J, with 7 bases in between. Germline lookup yields CDR1 MNHEY and CDR2 SMNVEV (reference sequence). This CDR3 is built from 12 residues. The CDR3 sequence is CASSLLGETQYF. The CDR3 coding sequence is TGTGCCAGCAGTTTGTTAGGCGAGACCCAGTACTTC.

The rearrangement uses TRBV18 and TRBJ1-1; D perhaps matches TRBD1 (6 bases). The germline gives CDR1 KGHSH, CDR2 LQKENI. Trimming removed 7 bases from V and 7 bases from J, with 19 bases in between. The CDR3 has 14 amino acids. The CDR3 sequence: CASFLGDTGREAFF. CDR3 nucleotide sequence: TGTGCCAGCTTCCTCGGGGACACTGGGCGTGAAGCTTTCTTT.

V and J are TRBV18 and TRBJ2-7, with D perhaps assigned TRBD1 or TRBD2 (5 bases each). The ends were cut back, 3 bases at V and 5 bases at J, with 14 bases in the middle. The CDR3 contains 14 residues. Germline CDR1 and CDR2: KGHSH and LQKENI. As DNA, the CDR3 is TGTGCCAGCTCACCCGTTTCTTCGGGGCACGAGCAGTACTTC. It specifies CASSPVSSGHEQYF.

The chain's CDR3 is CASSESGGAGETQYF. CDR3 nucleotide sequence: TGTGCCAGCTCAGAAAGCGGGGGGGCCGGAGAGACCCAGTACTTC. This rearrangement joins TRBV18 to TRBJ2-5, with 10 bases that match TRBD2. The CDR3 has 15 amino acids. V was pared by 5 bases and J by 4 bases, with 7 bases of the junction left unmatched. Germline values: CDR1 KGHSH, CDR2 LQKENI.

CDR3: CASSQVGPESPLHF. Written as DNA, the CDR3 is TGCGCCAGCAGCCAAGTAGGCCCGGAATCACCCCTCCACTTT. V gene TRBV4-1 combines with J gene TRBJ1-6; D is ambiguous. Germline V gives CDR1 MGHRA, CDR2 YSYEKL. The length of the CDR3 is 14 residues. With 1 base removed from V and 10 bases from J, the gap between germline ends came to 11 bases.

This chain joins TRBV19 and TRBJ2-2, with D possibly matching TRBD2 (5 bases). The CDR3 consists of 14 residues. Trimming left V 7 bases short and J 3 bases short, with 12 bases between. Looked up from germline, CDR1 is LNHDA and CDR2 is SQIVND (reference sequence). The CDR3 region has the DNA TGTGCCAGTAAGGAGCGGTTGGACACCGGGGAGCTGTTTTTT. It yields the protein CASKERLDTGELFF.

The chain combines TRBV27 with TRBJ2-7; 7 bases line up with TRBD1. Germline CDR1 and CDR2: MNHEY and SMNVEV (reference sequence). The CDR3 consists of 14 residues. The V gene end was trimmed by 3 bases and the J gene end by 3 bases; junction bases not matched to a gene: 5. For the CDR3, the DNA is TGTGCCAGCAGTTTCGGGGACAGAGTCTACGAGCAGTACTTC. This encodes CASSFGDRVYEQYF.

This chain joins TRBV19 and TRBJ2-3; D uncertain. The CDR3 runs 16 residues. Trimming left V 4 bases short and J 6 bases short, with 20 bases between. Germline loops: CDR1 LNHDA, CDR2 SQIVND (reference sequence). CDR3 bases: TGTGCCAGTAGTAATAGTCGGGCTAGTCTTCTCGATACGCAGTATTTT. Protein product: CASSNSRASLLDTQYF.

The rearrangement joins TRBV18 to TRBJ2-3; a weak D match, TRBD1 (6 bases). Germline values: CDR1 KGHSH, CDR2 LQKENI. There are 15 residues in the CDR3. The V gene lost 6 bases and the J gene lost 0 bases, with 13 bases spanning the gap. The CDR3 loop is CASSAGTPSTDTQYF. CDR3 nucleotides: TGTGCCAGCTCGGCCGGGACACCCAGCACAGATACGCAGTATTTT.

This rearrangement joins TRBV30 to TRBJ1-3; D gene uncertain. The ends were cut back, 2 bases at V and 0 bases at J, with 14 bases in the middle. Germline V gives CDR1 GTSNPN, CDR2 SVGIG (reference sequence). This CDR3 region has 16 residues. CDR3 sequence reads: CAWSRGGIVSGNTIYF. As DNA, the CDR3 is TGTGCCTGGAGTCGGGGAGGGATCGTCTCTGGAAACACCATATATTTT.

The chain carries TRBV19 and TRBJ1-1; D is uncertain. Trimming shortened V by 5 bases and J by 2 bases, and 9 bases separated the two germline ends. CDR1 is LNHDA, CDR2 SQIVND, per germline (reference sequence). The CDR3 has 13 residues. The CDR3: CASSPRGNTEAFF. The DNA of the CDR3 is TGTGCCAGTAGTCCCCGGGGTAACACTGAAGCTTTCTTT. The full variable domain, rest sourced from reference TRBV19 and TRBJ1-1, is DGGITQSPKYLFRKEGQNVTLSCEQNLNHDAMYWYRQDPGQGLRLIYYSQIVNDFQKGDIAEGYSVSREKKESFPLTVTSAQKNPTAFYLCASSPRGNTEAFFGQGTRLTVV.

J is TRBJ2-2 and V is TRBV5-1; D possibly uses TRBD1 or TRBD2 (5 bases each). The CDR3 runs to 15 residues. V was pared by 0 bases and J by 7 bases, with 13 bases between. CDR1 is SGHRS and CDR2 is YFSETQ in the germline V gene. The CDR3 loop reads CASSLAGTESGELFF. For the CDR3, the DNA is TGCGCCAGCAGCTTGGCCGGGACGGAAAGCGGGGAGCTGTTTTTT.

The rearrangement links TRBV19 to TRBJ1-1, with TRBD1 matching 7 bases. V shed 2 bases, J shed 1 base, and the junction held 7 bases outside the gene matches. Germline V CDR1 and CDR2: LNHDA, SQIVND (reference sequence). The CDR3 runs 16 residues. For the CDR3, the DNA is TGTGCCAGTAGTATAAGGACAGGCAATGCGAACACTGAAGCTTTCTTT. It is translated as CASSIRTGNANTEAFF.